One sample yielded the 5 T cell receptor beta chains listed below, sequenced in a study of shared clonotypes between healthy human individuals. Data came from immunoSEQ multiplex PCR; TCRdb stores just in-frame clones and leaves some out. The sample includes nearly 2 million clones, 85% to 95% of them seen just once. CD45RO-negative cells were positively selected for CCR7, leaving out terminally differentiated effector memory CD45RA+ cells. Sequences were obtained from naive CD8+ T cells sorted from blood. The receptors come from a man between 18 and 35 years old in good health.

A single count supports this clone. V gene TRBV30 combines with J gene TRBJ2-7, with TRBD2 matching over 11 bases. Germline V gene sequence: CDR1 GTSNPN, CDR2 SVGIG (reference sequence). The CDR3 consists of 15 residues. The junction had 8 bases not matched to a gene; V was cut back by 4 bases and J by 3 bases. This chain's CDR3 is CAWTPGTSGDYEQYF. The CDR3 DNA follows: TGTGCCTGGACCCCTGGGACTAGCGGAGACTACGAGCAGTACTTC.

The CDR3 DNA sequence: TGTGCCAGCAGTCCCCCCGAGAGGGGGAACACTGAAGCTTTCTTT. It translates to CASSPPERGNTEAFF. The chain links TRBV28 to TRBJ1-1; D perhaps matches TRBD1 (5 bases). The CDR3 has 15 residues. The V gene's germline CDR1 is MDHEN and CDR2 SYDVKM. V was shortened by 5 bases and J by 1 base, with 14 bases between the two germline ends.

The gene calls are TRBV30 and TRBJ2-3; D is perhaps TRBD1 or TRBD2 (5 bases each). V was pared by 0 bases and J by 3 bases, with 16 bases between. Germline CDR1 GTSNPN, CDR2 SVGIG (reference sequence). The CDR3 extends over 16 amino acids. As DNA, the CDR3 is TGTGCCTGGAGTGTTGGACATCGGGATGGGACAGATACGCAGTATTTT. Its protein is CAWSVGHRDGTDTQYF.

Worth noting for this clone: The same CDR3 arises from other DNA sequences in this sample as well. For the CDR3, the DNA is TGCGCCAGCAGCCAAGGTAGCAATCAGCCCCAGCATTTT. As protein: CASSQGSNQPQHF. The genes are TRBV4-1 and TRBJ1-5; D ambiguous. V dropped 1 base and J dropped 0 bases, with 1 base sitting between them. Per the germline V gene, CDR1 is MGHRA and CDR2 is YSYEKL. The CDR3 is made up of 13 amino acids.

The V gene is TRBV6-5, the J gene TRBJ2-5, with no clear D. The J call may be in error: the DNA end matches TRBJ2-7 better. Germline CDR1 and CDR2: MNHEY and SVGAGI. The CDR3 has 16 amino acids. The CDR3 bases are TGTGCCAGCAGTTCCGGGTTAGCCTTTGTCTCCTACGAGCAGTACTTC. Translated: CASSSGLAFVSYEQYF.